This TCR beta chain came from a study of cytomegalovirus exposure and HLA in healthy donors. The PCR used 60 Vbeta and 13 Jbeta primers. TCRdb's copy holds only in-frame clones and misses some; the assay was immunoSEQ multiplex PCR. The sample contains just under 150,000 clones, roughly 80% of which appear only once. This clone was seen a handful of times. The antigen remains unidentified. Study results and limitations: HLA restriction was apparent for most CMV-associated TCR beta chains in a later analysis. Analysis was carried out at a later point, and it linked a missense DCLRE1C variant to TCR beta V- and J-gene trimming. For most TCR beta V segments, an earlier analysis put the productive rate at about 90% or about 30% of the time.

V was clipped by 1 base and J by 3 bases; unmatched bases: 7. The CDR3 is 16 residues long. Germline V gene sequence: CDR1 SGHRS, CDR2 YFSETQ. This clonotype was sampled from a woman between 25 and 40 years old in good health and CMV-seronegative. The sequencing sample was made of PBMCs. The chain links TRBV5-1 to TRBJ2-7; 10 bases map to TRBD2. The CDR3 spells CASSLPSGSPDYEQYF. CDR3 in DNA: TGCGCCAGCAGCTTGCCTAGCGGGAGTCCCGACTACGAGCAGTACTTC.